The rows below give T cell receptor beta chains drawn from one sample of a study of identical twins. TCRdb analysed the 5' RACE reads with MiXCR anew, one entry per CDR3 protein. This sample has 1.5 million to 2 million distinct CDR3 sequences, with about 30% found just once. The source material was cord blood. Every receptor here comes from a newborn girl in good health. The CDR3 runs from the conserved cysteine through the conserved F or W. A D gene is named only where the DNA matches it firmly. The listing skips clone size in some rows; elsewhere it reads once, few, many or a size class.

clone size	V gene	J gene	D gene	CDR3 DNA	CDR3 protein
NA	TRBV7-2	TRBJ2-5	TRBD1	TGTGCCAGCAGCTTGACCAGGACAGGAGGTTGGGAGACCCAGTACTTC	CASSLTRTGGWETQYF
NA	TRBV5-4	TRBJ1-1	TRBD1	TGTGCCAGCAGACCACAGGGGGCGGGGGTGGCTGAAGCTTTCTTT	CASRPQGAGVAEAFF
NA	TRBV5-1	TRBJ2-4	NA	TGCGCCAGCAGCTTGGTAGGGTTCCCCGAATTAGCCAAAAACATTCAGTACTTC	CASSLVGFPELAKNIQYF
NA	TRBV6-2/TRBV6-3	TRBJ2-3	NA	TGTGCCAGCAGTTACTCGATGGTCAGGGGAGATACGCAGTATTTT	CASSYSMVRGDTQYF
few	TRBV28	TRBJ1-2	TRBD1	TGTGCCAGCAGTTTAAAGGTCTTGGACAGGGATTTAGCTAACTATGGCTACACCTTC	CASSLKVLDRDLANYGYTF
NA	TRBV4-2	TRBJ2-1	TRBD2	TGTGCCAGCAGACTAGCGGAGAGCTCCTACAATGAGCAGTTCTTC	CASRLAESSYNEQFF
many	TRBV10-3	TRBJ1-2	NA	TGTGCCACTAAAGCACCCGGGACCTATGGCTACACCTTC	CATKAPGTYGYTF
NA	TRBV3-1	TRBJ2-1	NA	TGTGCCAGCAGCCCCCTTCTCAGAGGTAATGAGCAGTTCTTC	CASSPLLRGNEQFF
NA	TRBV28	TRBJ2-1	NA	TGTGCCAGCAGTTTAATTTCGGCTAGCGTAAACTTGCTTACCTACAATGAGCAGTTCTTC	CASSLISASVNLLTYNEQFF
NA	TRBV5-6	TRBJ2-5	TRBD2	TGTGCCAGCAGCTTAGGGACTAGTGGCGGTATGGAGCAGTACTTC	CASSLGTSGGMEQYF
few	TRBV28	TRBJ2-6	TRBD1	TGTGCCAGCAGTTTTTGGACCGGGACAGGGGTTGAGGCTGGGGCCAACGCCCTGACTTTC	CASSFWTGTGVEAGANALTF
NA	TRBV7-8	TRBJ2-3	TRBD2	TGTGCCAGCAGCTTAGCGGGTGTGGGACGGGGGGGCCTTAATACGCAGTATTTT	CASSLAGVGRGGLNTQYF
NA	TRBV28	TRBJ1-5	TRBD1	TGTGCCAGCAGTTTCCGGGGACAGGGCAATCAGCCCCAGCATTTT	CASSFRGQGNQPQHF
few	TRBV20-1	TRBJ2-3	TRBD2	TGCAGTGCTAGAGATCGTCTAGCGGGAGGGCCGGCGGATACGCAGTATTTT	CSARDRLAGGPADTQYF
NA	TRBV29-1	TRBJ2-4	NA	TGCAGCGTTGGAAGAGGGCAGGAGCTAGCCAAAAACATTCAGTACTTC	CSVGRGQELAKNIQYF
NA	TRBV28	TRBJ2-2	TRBD1	TGTGCCAGCAGTTCCCCCGGGACAGGGACCGGGGAGCTGTTTTTT	CASSSPGTGTGELFF
NA	TRBV14	TRBJ2-5	NA	TGTGCCAGCAGCCTGTTTGAGGGGTCGTACAAGCAGTACTTC	CASSLFEGSYKQYF
few	TRBV6-1	TRBJ2-5	TRBD2	TGTGCCAGCAGTACGACTAGCGGGACAGAGACCCAGTACTTC	CASSTTSGTETQYF
few	TRBV12-3/TRBV12-4	TRBJ1-2	TRBD1	TGTGCCAGCAGTTTAGGGTTGACAGGGGGCACCTTC	CASSLGLTGGTF
few	TRBV28	TRBJ2-3	NA	TGTGCCAGCAGTGCTCCCGGGGCCCCCGCGGATACGCAGTATTTT	CASSAPGAPADTQYF
NA	TRBV28	TRBJ2-3	NA	TGTGCCAGCAGTTTACACGGGGCAAGGGGGGATACGCAGTATTTT	CASSLHGARGDTQYF
once	TRBV4-2	TRBJ2-2	TRBD1	TGTGCCAGCAGCCCAGGACAGGGGGCAGCCTACACCGGGGAGCTGTTTTTT	CASSPGQGAAYTGELFF
NA	TRBV14	TRBJ2-7	NA	TGTGCCAGCGCCCTAGCGCCCTACGAGCAGTACTTC	CASALAPYEQYF
NA	TRBV7-2	TRBJ2-7	NA	TGTGCCAGCAAGAACTACGGGCTGGACGAGCAGTACTTC	CASKNYGLDEQYF
NA	TRBV20-1	TRBJ2-7	NA	TGCGGTGCTAGTTCTAGCGCCGGCCGGGTCTACGAGCAGTACTTC	CGASSSAGRVYEQYF
NA	TRBV20-1	TRBJ1-2	NA	TGTGGCAGGGGAAACTATGGCTACACCTTC	CGRGNYGYTF
many	TRBV6-5	TRBJ2-7	NA	TGTGCCAGCAGTTACGAGGGAGGCGAGCAGTACTTC	CASSYEGGEQYF
once	TRBV6-1	TRBJ1-5	TRBD1	TGTGCCAGCAGTGATGGGGACAGGGGGGTCAATCAGCCCCAGCATTTT	CASSDGDRGVNQPQHF
NA	TRBV3-1	TRBJ2-7	TRBD2	TGTGCCAGCAGCCAAGATAAGGGACTAGCGAAACGCGAGCAGTACTTC	CASSQDKGLAKREQYF
few	TRBV24-1	TRBJ2-1	TRBD2	TGTGCCACCGGCTCTAGCGGCAACAATGAGCAGTTCTTC	CATGSSGNNEQFF
many	TRBV9	TRBJ2-3	NA	TGTGCCAGCAGCGGCCCCCCGCCTACAGATACGCAGTATTTT	CASSGPPPTDTQYF
NA	TRBV28	TRBJ2-3	TRBD1	TGTGCCAGCAGTCGGGACAGGGGGCCAGATACGCGGTATTTT	CASSRDRGPDTRYF
NA	TRBV27	TRBJ1-2	NA	TGTGCCAGCAGTACGAACTCTAACTATGGCTACACCTTC	CASSTNSNYGYTF
NA	TRBV5-1	TRBJ2-7	TRBD2	TGCGCCAGCAGCCCAACCCATAGCGGGGGGACCCCCTACGAGCAGTACTTC	CASSPTHSGGTPYEQYF
few	TRBV20-1	TRBJ2-7	TRBD2	TGCAGTGCAGGGACTAGCGTTCGCTACGAGCAGTACTTC	CSAGTSVRYEQYF
NA	TRBV29-1	TRBJ1-1	TRBD1	TGCAGCGTCCCGGACAGGGTGGGCACTGAAGCTTTCTTT	CSVPDRVGTEAFF
NA	TRBV28	TRBJ2-7	TRBD1	TGTGCCAGCAGTCGCGGGGACAGGGACGACGAGCAGTACTTC	CASSRGDRDDEQYF
few	TRBV6-1	TRBJ2-1	NA	TGTGCCAGCAGTGAGGCCGGGGGAAAGAGCTCCTACAATGAGCAGTTCTTC	CASSEAGGKSSYNEQFF
NA	TRBV6-2/TRBV6-3	TRBJ1-2	NA	TGTGCCTGCGCGCAGGGATACTATGGCTACACCTTC	CACAQGYYGYTF
few	TRBV4-1	TRBJ1-2	NA	TGCGCCAGCAGCCAAGAATTTGGGAGGGCGACCTATGGCTACACCTTC	CASSQEFGRATYGYTF
NA	TRBV5-1	TRBJ2-1	NA	TGCGCCAGCAGCGTCGCAGGACCGCAGTTCTTC	CASSVAGPQFF
once	TRBV6-5	TRBJ2-3	TRBD1	TGTGCCAGCAGTTACGGACAGGCTGGCACAGATACGCAGTATTTT	CASSYGQAGTDTQYF
NA	TRBV6-5	TRBJ1-5	NA	TGTGCCAGTCCCCCCAATCAGCCCCAGCATTTT	CASPPNQPQHF
many	TRBV10-3	TRBJ2-7	TRBD2	TGTGCCATCAGCCGGGAGGGCTACGAGCAGTACTTC	CAISREGYEQYF
NA	TRBV25-1	TRBJ2-1	NA	TGTGCCAGCAGTGAATATTATGCCCCGAATGAGCAGTTCTTC	CASSEYYAPNEQFF
many	TRBV4-2	TRBJ2-7	TRBD2	TGTGCCAGCAGCCAAGTTAGCGGGAGGTCCTACGAGCAGTACTTC	CASSQVSGRSYEQYF
NA	TRBV11-1	TRBJ2-1	TRBD2	TGTGCCAGCAGCTTAGTCCCCCCTAGCGGGGGGTACTACAATGAGCAGTTCTTC	CASSLVPPSGGYYNEQFF
NA	TRBV2	TRBJ2-3	NA	TGTGCCAGCTCGCCGGGACAATTAACCCTTCGGGATACGCAGTATTTT	CASSPGQLTLRDTQYF
few	TRBV6-1	TRBJ1-2	NA	TGTGCCAGCAGTGTGAAGGGGGCTAACTATGGCTACACCTTC	CASSVKGANYGYTF
NA	TRBV6-1	TRBJ2-5	TRBD1	TGTGCCAGCAGTCCACAGGGGTCCCAAGAGACCCAGTACTTC	CASSPQGSQETQYF
few	TRBV28	TRBJ2-1	TRBD2	TGTGCCAGCAGTTTGGGACTAGCGGGAGAGGGGAATGAGCAGTTCTTC	CASSLGLAGEGNEQFF
NA	TRBV2	TRBJ2-3	TRBD2	TGTGCCAGCAGTGGAGTTTCCGGGACTAGCTGGATTACAGATACGCAGTATTTT	CASSGVSGTSWITDTQYF
NA	TRBV24-1	TRBJ1-4	NA	TGTGCCACCAGTGATTTGCGCGGGATGAGTAATGAAAAACTGTTTTTT	CATSDLRGMSNEKLFF
few	TRBV20-1	TRBJ1-2	NA	TGCAGCTCAACAGCCATCTATGGCTACACCTTC	CSSTAIYGYTF